These T cell receptor beta chains were read from a single sample in a study of shared clonotypes between healthy human individuals. Sequenced by immunoSEQ multiplex PCR; TCRdb stores in-frame clones only, minus some. The sample has millions of clones; roughly 95% are singletons. The material sequenced was naive CD4+ T cells sorted from blood. These TCRs come from a man aged 18 to 30 in good health. Each CDR3 is given with its conserved first and last residue. The order of the fields is CDR3 protein, CDR3 DNA, clone size, J gene, D gene, V gene. The D gene is left open where the match is weak. A row's size may be missing; if present it is once, few, many or a size class.

cdr3_aa: CASSPTQTVNYGYTF; cdr3_nt: TGTGCCAGCTCCCCTACCCAGACAGTGAACTATGGCTACACCTTC; clone_size: .; j_call: TRBJ1-2; d_call: .; v_call: TRBV18
cdr3_aa: CAISDHPSGELQYF; cdr3_nt: TGTGCCATCAGTGATCATCCCTCGGGAGAGCTACAGTACTTC; clone_size: .; j_call: TRBJ2-7; d_call: .; v_call: TRBV10-3
cdr3_aa: CASSFSGAGNSPLHF; cdr3_nt: TGCGCCAGCAGCTTCTCAGGGGCTGGTAATTCACCCCTCCACTTT; clone_size: .; j_call: TRBJ1-6; d_call: .; v_call: TRBV5-1
cdr3_aa: CASSPVRGPQHF; cdr3_nt: TGCGCCAGCAGCCCAGTCCGAGGGCCCCAGCATTTT; clone_size: .; j_call: TRBJ1-5; d_call: .; v_call: TRBV4-1
cdr3_aa: CASSLGQGNYEQYF; cdr3_nt: TGTGCCAGCAGCTTAGGACAGGGTAACTACGAGCAGTACTTC; clone_size: .; j_call: TRBJ2-7; d_call: TRBD1; v_call: TRBV7-2
cdr3_aa: CAITGTPSYEQYF; cdr3_nt: TGTGCCATCACCGGGACTCCCTCCTACGAGCAGTACTTC; clone_size: .; j_call: TRBJ2-7; d_call: .; v_call: TRBV10-3
cdr3_aa: CASSTPLLAETNYGYTF; cdr3_nt: TGTGCCAGCAGCACCCCTCTATTAGCAGAGACTAACTATGGCTACACCTTC; clone_size: .; j_call: TRBJ1-2; d_call: .; v_call: TRBV7-9
cdr3_aa: CASSLTYQETQYF; cdr3_nt: TGTGCCAGCAGCCTTACGTACCAAGAGACCCAGTACTTC; clone_size: once; j_call: TRBJ2-5; d_call: .; v_call: TRBV7-2
cdr3_aa: CASRRTSGVNYEQYF; cdr3_nt: TGTGCCAGCAGACGGACTAGCGGGGTGAATTACGAGCAGTACTTC; clone_size: .; j_call: TRBJ2-7; d_call: TRBD2; v_call: TRBV6-6
cdr3_aa: CASSLKYIGYNEQFF; cdr3_nt: TGTGCCAGCAGCCTGAAGTATATAGGATACAATGAGCAGTTCTTC; clone_size: once; j_call: TRBJ2-1; d_call: .; v_call: TRBV7-9
cdr3_aa: CASSEKGRTEAFF; cdr3_nt: TGTGCCAGCAGTGAAAAGGGACGGACTGAAGCTTTCTTT; clone_size: .; j_call: TRBJ1-1; d_call: .; v_call: TRBV6-1
cdr3_aa: CASSSRGYEQYF; cdr3_nt: TGTGCCAGCAGTTCGAGGGGCTACGAGCAGTACTTC; clone_size: .; j_call: TRBJ2-7; d_call: .; v_call: TRBV11-2
cdr3_aa: CASSESGLRGTEAFF; cdr3_nt: TGCGCCAGCAGTGAGTCAGGCCTTCGGGGGACTGAAGCTTTCTTT; clone_size: .; j_call: TRBJ1-1; d_call: .; v_call: TRBV10-2
cdr3_aa: CASSVGQLNTEAFF; cdr3_nt: TGTGCCAGCAGTGTGGGACAGCTGAACACTGAAGCTTTCTTT; clone_size: .; j_call: TRBJ1-1; d_call: TRBD1; v_call: TRBV25-1
cdr3_aa: CASSLAGDSYEQYF; cdr3_nt: TGTGCCAGCAGCTTAGCGGGGGACTCCTACGAGCAGTACTTC; clone_size: .; j_call: TRBJ2-7; d_call: .; v_call: TRBV7-9
cdr3_aa: CASSSPRLVFF; cdr3_nt: TGTGCCAGCAGTTCCCCACGTTTAGTGTTTTTT; clone_size: .; j_call: TRBJ1-4; d_call: .; v_call: TRBV6-6
cdr3_aa: CASATGAAGEKLFF; cdr3_nt: TGCGCCAGCGCGACAGGGGCAGCGGGTGAAAAACTGTTTTTT; clone_size: .; j_call: TRBJ1-4; d_call: TRBD1; v_call: TRBV5-1
cdr3_aa: CASSLYRGPEAFF; cdr3_nt: TGTGCCAGCAGCCTATACAGGGGACCTGAAGCTTTCTTT; clone_size: .; j_call: TRBJ1-1; d_call: TRBD1; v_call: TRBV6-1
cdr3_aa: CASSDAGTANTEAFF; cdr3_nt: TGCGCCAGCAGTGACGCCGGGACAGCGAACACTGAAGCTTTCTTT; clone_size: .; j_call: TRBJ1-1; d_call: TRBD1; v_call: TRBV10-2
cdr3_aa: CASKGAPETTEAFF; cdr3_nt: TGTGCCAGCAAAGGGGCCCCTGAGACCACTGAAGCTTTCTTT; clone_size: .; j_call: TRBJ1-1; d_call: .; v_call: TRBV27
cdr3_aa: CASSLSGGPILFYGYTF; cdr3_nt: TGTGCCAGCAGTTTATCCGGCGGTCCTATTCTCTTCTATGGCTACACCTTC; clone_size: .; j_call: TRBJ1-2; d_call: .; v_call: TRBV27
cdr3_aa: CASSLLTFGTTNEKLFF; cdr3_nt: TGTGCCAGCAGCCTCCTAACTTTTGGGACAACAAATGAAAAACTGTTTTTT; clone_size: once; j_call: TRBJ1-4; d_call: .; v_call: TRBV5-8
cdr3_aa: CASSVVGSSYEQYF; cdr3_nt: TGTGCCAGCAGCGTAGTGGGTTCAAGTTACGAGCAGTACTTC; clone_size: .; j_call: TRBJ2-7; d_call: .; v_call: TRBV9
cdr3_aa: CASSQVAGASYNEQFF; cdr3_nt: TGTGCCAGCAGCCAAGTAGCGGGTGCCTCCTACAATGAGCAGTTCTTC; clone_size: .; j_call: TRBJ2-1; d_call: TRBD2; v_call: TRBV14